This is a list of T cell receptor beta chains from one sample in a study of tumor-infiltrating lymphocytes in primary liver carcinoma. TCRdb re-called the multiplex PCR reads with MiXCR, one entry per CDR3 protein. The sample carries just over 300,000 distinct CDR3 sequences, almost 60% recorded once. The sequencing sample was made of peripheral blood. The receptors shown here come from a woman aged 25 to 45 with primary liver carcinoma and hepatitis B virus infection. Each CDR3 is given with its conserved first and last residue. D genes are given only for firm matches. Rows give clone size only sometimes, using once, few, many, or a class for an expanded clone.

d_gene	v_gene	abundance	j_gene	CDR3aa	CDR3nt
TRBD1	TRBV13	.	TRBJ2-1	CASSLRQGYCNEQFF	TGTGCCAGCAGCTTGCGACAGGGATATTGCAATGAGCAGTTCTTC
.	TRBV29-1	.	TRBJ2-5	CSVESDVGAQYF	TGCAGCGTTGAGTCCGACGTTGGGGCCCAGTACTTC
.	TRBV29-1	.	TRBJ2-5	CSGMDSGETQYF	TGCAGCGGTATGGACAGTGGAGAGACCCAGTACTTC
.	TRBV12-3/TRBV12-4	.	TRBJ2-3	CASSFSERGVLTDTQYF	TGTGCCAGCAGTTTTAGCGAACGAGGAGTTCTCACAGATACGCAGTATTTT
TRBD2	TRBV19	once	TRBJ2-3	CASTSWTSGNRDTQYF	TGTGCCAGCACCTCTTGGACTAGCGGGAATCGAGATACGCAGTATTTT
.	TRBV24-1	.	TRBJ2-5	CAKGESRGLQETQYF	TGTGCCAAAGGGGAAAGCAGGGGCTTACAAGAGACCCAGTACTTC
TRBD1	TRBV7-9	.	TRBJ1-1	CASSSMTGGAEAFF	TGTGCCAGCAGCTCGATGACAGGGGGGGCCGAAGCTTTCTTT
TRBD2	TRBV11-3	many	TRBJ2-1	CASSSRESGYNEQFF	TGTGCCAGCAGCTCGCGGGAGTCCGGATACAATGAGCAGTTCTTC
.	TRBV4-2	.	TRBJ2-6	CASRQDMITASSGANVLTF	TGTGCCAGCAGACAAGACATGATAACAGCTAGCTCTGGGGCCAACGTCCTGACTTTC
.	TRBV7-8	.	TRBJ1-1	CASSPSPYSNTEAFF	TGTGCCAGCAGCCCATCACCCTACAGTAACACTGAAGCTTTCTTT
.	TRBV29-1	many	TRBJ1-1	CSVDGGGTEAFF	TGCAGCGTTGATGGAGGGGGCACTGAAGCTTTCTTT
.	TRBV29-1	.	TRBJ2-5	CNAVLVNQETQYF	TGCAACGCGGTACTAGTGAACCAAGAGACCCAGTACTTC
.	TRBV19	.	TRBJ2-3	CASSIGAGNPDTQYF	TGTGCCAGTAGTATAGGAGCTGGGAACCCAGATACGCAGTATTTT
.	TRBV29-1	.	TRBJ2-7	CSVEAQSYEQYF	TGCAGCGTTGAGGCGCAGTCCTACGAGCAGTACTTC
.	TRBV11-2	many	TRBJ1-1	CASSLGRWSEAFF	TGTGCCAGCAGCTTAGGCAGGTGGTCTGAAGCTTTCTTT
.	TRBV29-1	.	TRBJ2-6	CSVRGIFFGANVLTF	TGCAGCGTTCGTGGGATCTTCTTTGGGGCCAACGTCCTGACTTTC
.	TRBV6-6	.	TRBJ1-6	CASSLGRDHNSPLHF	TGTGCCAGCAGTTTGGGCAGGGACCATAATTCACCCCTCCACTTT
.	TRBV6-5	.	TRBJ2-2	CASSYGQNGELFF	TGTGCCAGCAGTTACGGCCAGAACGGGGAGCTGTTTTTT
TRBD2	TRBV12-3/TRBV12-4	.	TRBJ2-3	CASSLGGSHTDTQYF	TGTGCCAGCAGTTTAGGCGGGAGTCACACAGATACGCAGTATTTT
TRBD1	TRBV7-9	few	TRBJ2-3	CANSPWRTGSTDTQYF	TGTGCCAACAGCCCCTGGCGGACAGGCAGCACAGATACGCAGTATTTT
.	TRBV9	.	TRBJ2-3	CASSLGSSPNTQYF	TGTGCCAGCAGCCTAGGAAGTTCTCCCAATACGCAGTATTTT
.	TRBV4-1	few	TRBJ2-7	CASSQLDGPSYEQYF	TGCGCCAGCAGCCAACTCGACGGACCCTCCTACGAGCAGTACTTC
.	TRBV5-4	.	TRBJ2-3	CASSPGRDTLDTQYF	TGTGCCAGCAGCCCGGGGCGGGACACGTTAGATACGCAGTATTTT
.	TRBV29-1	many	TRBJ2-2	CSVDGVGTGELFF	TGCAGCGTTGACGGGGTCGGCACCGGGGAGCTGTTTTTT
TRBD2	TRBV12-3/TRBV12-4	.	TRBJ2-1	CASSLAGSYNEQSF	TGTGCCAGTTCCCTAGCGGGGTCCTACAATGAGCAGTCCTTC
TRBD1	TRBV29-1	.	TRBJ2-1	CSVEDRLHYNKQFF	TGCAGCGTTGAGGACAGGCTTCACTACAATAAGCAGTTCTTC
.	TRBV11-2	.	TRBJ2-2	CASNLVWRELFF	TGTGCCAGCAACTTAGTATGGCGGGAGCTGTTTTTT
TRBD2	TRBV11-2	.	TRBJ2-5	CGSSFRGGGRVPETQYF	TGTGGCAGCAGCTTTAGGGGAGGCGGGAGGGTACCAGAGACCCAGTACTTC
.	TRBV7-9	.	TRBJ2-5	CASSLVQGETQYF	TGTGCCAGCAGCTTAGTGCAGGGTGAGACCCAGTACTTC
.	TRBV4-1	.	TRBJ2-3	CASSQEAASTDAQYF	TGCGCCAGCAGCCAAGAAGCAGCTAGCACTGACGCGCAGTATTTT
TRBD2	TRBV7-8	.	TRBJ2-1	CASSLVGSGSSYNEQFF	TGTGCCAGCAGCTTAGTCGGTAGCGGGAGTTCCTACAATGAGCAGTTCTTC
.	TRBV28	.	TRBJ2-7	CASRPTRGGSYEQYF	TGTGCCAGCAGACCCACTAGGGGGGGCTCCTACGAGCAGTACTTC